The entry below gives a single T cell receptor (beta chain) sequence along with its context. In the study's own analysis: Nucleated cell counts were estimated from reference gene primer amplification. The repertoire was sequenced with immunoSEQ multiplex PCR; TCRdb's copy has only in-frame clones and lacks some. Clone size and the V and J calls come from that table; the DNA yielded D and trimming. The repertoire holds nearly 110,000 clones, with 80% to 85% as singletons. The CDR3 extends over 17 amino acids. Germline CDR1 and CDR2: LGHDT and YNNKEL (reference sequence). Germline trimming cut 0 bases from V and 3 bases from J; bases unmatched to any gene: 8. The sample is drawn from a study of blood T cell repertoires in COVID-19. At the level of the study: Acute and convalescent COVID-19 samples came from the United States, Italy and Spain. Sources were T cells, B-cell-depleted T cells, or PBMCs; the material itself was cDNA or gDNA.

Sequences were obtained from peripheral blood. The receptor comes from a man aged 65 to 85 with acute or convalescent COVID-19. The chain joins TRBV3-1 (or the pseudogene TRBV3-2) to TRBJ1-2; 9 bases map to TRBD1. Here the CDR3 DNA reads TGTGCCAGCAGCCAAGACTTTCGACAGGGGGTGGACTATGGCTACACCTTC. Encoded protein: CASSQDFRQGVDYGYTF.